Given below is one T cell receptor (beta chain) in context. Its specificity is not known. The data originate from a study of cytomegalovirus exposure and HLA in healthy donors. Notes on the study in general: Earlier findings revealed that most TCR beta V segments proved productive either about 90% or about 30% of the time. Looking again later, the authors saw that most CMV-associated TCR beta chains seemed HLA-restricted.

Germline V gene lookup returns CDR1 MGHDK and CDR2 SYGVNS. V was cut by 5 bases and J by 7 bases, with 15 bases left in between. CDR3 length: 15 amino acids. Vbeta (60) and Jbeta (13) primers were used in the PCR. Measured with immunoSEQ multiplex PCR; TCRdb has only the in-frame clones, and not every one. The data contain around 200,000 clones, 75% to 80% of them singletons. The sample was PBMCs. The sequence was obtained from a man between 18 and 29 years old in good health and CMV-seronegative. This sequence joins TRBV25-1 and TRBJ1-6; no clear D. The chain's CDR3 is CASSSAREKNSPLHF. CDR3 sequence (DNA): TGTGCCAGCAGTAGTGCGAGGGAGAAGAATTCACCCCTCCACTTT.